Presented here are 32 T cell receptor beta chains from one specimen sequenced in a study of control samples from healthy donors and cancer patients. Generated by immunoSEQ multiplex PCR, the TCRdb table keeps only in-frame clones and is missing some. The repertoire consists of about 92,000 clones, with roughly 78% occurring once and the leading ten covering around 10%. The sample comprised blood. The receptor source for this set is a woman aged 60-75 years in good health.

The chain couples TRBV6-5 to TRBJ1-5; 11 nucleotides match TRBD1. Trimming cost V 2 bases and J 4 bases; bases outside gene matches: 1. The CDR3 contains 15 residues. Germline V gene sequence: CDR1 MNHEY, CDR2 SVGAGI. The CDR3 nucleotides are TGTGCCAGCAGTTACGGGACAGGGGGAAATCAGCCCCAGCATTTT. Translating gives CASSYGTGGNQPQHF.

The V call is TRBV5-6, the J call TRBJ2-7; a possible D gene is TRBD2 (6 bases). V was cut by 4 bases and J by 6 bases, with 20 bases left in between. Per the germline V gene, CDR1 is SGHDT and CDR2 is YYEEEE. The CDR3 loop spans 15 amino acids. DNA of the CDR3: TGTGCCAGCAGCCGCGATTGGGGGGAGGCCTCCGAGCAGTACTTC. Translation gives CASSRDWGEASEQYF.

The chain joins TRBV5-1 to TRBJ2-7, with D perhaps matching TRBD1 (5 bases). CDR3 length equals 15 residues. Germline CDR1 is SGHRS and CDR2 is YFSETQ. Trimming cost V 1 base and J 4 bases, with 15 bases left between them. In DNA, the CDR3 is TGCGCCAGCAGCTTGTCTGTCACAGGAGTATACGAGCAGTACTTC. This sequence encodes CASSLSVTGVYEQYF.

V is TRBV6-6 and J is TRBJ2-5, with D perhaps TRBD2 (5 bases). Germline V gene lookup returns CDR1 MNHNY and CDR2 SVGAGI (reference sequence). CDR3 length equals 14 residues. The germline V and J ends were trimmed by 0 bases and 5 bases, with 10 bases remaining between them. The CDR3 DNA reads TGTGCCAGCAGTTACTCAGCGCGAGGGGAGACCCAGTACTTC. Amino acids: CASSYSARGETQYF.

This clone was observed a handful of times. This chain connects TRBV9 to TRBJ1-6; maybe TRBD1 (6 bases). The CDR3 is 17 amino acids. Trimming shortened V by 4 bases and J by 8 bases, and 22 bases separated the two germline ends. Germline V gene sequence: CDR1 SGDLS, CDR2 YYNGEE. CDR3 region: CASSPQVGGPTHSPLHF. The CDR3 nucleotides read TGTGCCAGCAGCCCCCAGGTTGGGGGGCCCACCCATTCACCCCTCCACTTT. The full variable domain, completed using reference TRBV9 and TRBJ1-6, is DSGVTQTPKHLITATGQRVTLRCSPRSGDLSVYWYQQSLDQGLQFLIQYYNGEERAKGNILERFSAQQFPDLHSELNLSSLELGDSALYFCASSPQVGGPTHSPLHFGNGTRLTVT.

The chain employs TRBV9 and TRBJ2-1; 7 nucleotides line up with TRBD1. The junction had 3 bases not matched to a gene; V was cut back by 0 bases and J by 0 bases. Germline CDR1 and CDR2: SGDLS and YYNGEE. CDR3 length: 16 residues. For the CDR3, the DNA is TGTGCCAGCAGCGTAGTGGGACAGAGCTCCTACAATGAGCAGTTCTTC. Translated, it gives CASSVVGQSSYNEQFF. The variable domain in full, completed from reference TRBV9 and TRBJ2-1, reads DSGVTQTPKHLITATGQRVTLRCSPRSGDLSVYWYQQSLDQGLQFLIQYYNGEERAKGNILERFSAQQFPDLHSELNLSSLELGDSALYFCASSVVGQSSYNEQFFGPGTRLTVL.

The chain employs TRBV19 and TRBJ2-1, with TRBD1 as a possible D gene (6 bases). The V and J ends lost 5 bases and 7 bases respectively, with 12 bases between them. The germline CDR1 and CDR2 sequences are LNHDA and SQIVND (reference sequence). This CDR3 contains 13 residues. The CDR3 is CASSPRTVNEQFF. CDR3 in DNA: TGTGCCAGTAGTCCCAGGACAGTAAATGAGCAGTTCTTC. Drawing the rest from reference TRBV19 and TRBJ2-1, the complete variable domain is DGGITQSPKYLFRKEGQNVTLSCEQNLNHDAMYWYRQDPGQGLRLIYYSQIVNDFQKGDIAEGYSVSREKKESFPLTVTSAQKNPTAFYLCASSPRTVNEQFFGPGTRLTVL.

Remarks on this clone: An end of the junction does not agree with germline; a read error may underlie this. The V gene is TRBV2, the J gene TRBJ2-5; 14 nucleotides match TRBD2. This CDR3 comprises 15 residues. Germline CDR1 and CDR2: SNHLY and FYNNEI. The CDR3, as DNA: TGTGCCAGCAGGGAAGGACTAGCGGGAGGAGAGACCCAGTACTTC. This codes for CASREGLAGGETQYF.

This clone has just one count. The rearrangement uses TRBV20-1 and TRBJ1-4; weak D call: TRBD1 (6 bases). CDR1 and CDR2 from the germline V gene are DFQATT and SNEGSKA (reference sequence). Trimming took 6 bases from V and 13 from J, leaving 15 bases between them. The CDR3 spans 11 residues. In nucleotides, the CDR3 is TGCAGTGCCCCTACAGGGAGGAGACTGTTTTTT. Its protein product is CSAPTGRRLFF.

The chain carries TRBV5-6 and TRBJ2-7, with 7 bases fitting TRBD2. This CDR3 spans 16 amino acids. Germline-derived CDR1 and CDR2 are SGHDT and YYEEEE. The V and J ends lost 2 bases and 3 bases, in that order; junction bases with no gene match: 11. CDR3 residues: CASSFRAGLADYEQYF. In DNA form, the CDR3 reads TGTGCCAGCAGCTTCAGGGCGGGGCTAGCGGACTACGAGCAGTACTTC.

The chain joins TRBV6-5 to TRBJ1-6; possible D gene TRBD1, 5 bases. Germline V gene data show CDR1 as MNHEY and CDR2 as SVGAGI. With 1 base removed from V and 8 bases from J, the gap between germline ends came to 12 bases. This CDR3 is built from 15 residues. CDR3 nucleotides: TGTGCCAGCAGTTACTATCGGACACCTCATTCACCCCTCCACTTT. Its translation: CASSYYRTPHSPLHF.

This chain joins TRBV14 and TRBJ2-7; 9 bases fit TRBD1. Germline V gene sequence: CDR1 SGHDN, CDR2 FVKESK. Losses at the gene ends were 4 bases for V and 4 bases for J; bases not matched to a gene: 5. There are 14 residues in the CDR3. The CDR3 loop is CASSRRDRVYEQYF. The CDR3 bases are TGTGCCAGCAGCCGCCGGGACAGGGTGTACGAGCAGTACTTC.

This clone is a singleton in its sample. The gene calls are TRBV6-2 or TRBV6-3 and TRBJ1-1; the D is unclear. The CDR3 sequence is 14 residues long. Germline CDR1 is MNHEY and CDR2 is SVGEGT. V was pared by 2 bases and J by 8 bases, with 15 bases between. The CDR3 sequence: CASSYHVGLKEAFF. The DNA for the CDR3 is TGTGCCAGCAGTTACCATGTTGGTCTAAAGGAAGCTTTCTTT.

This clone was recorded once. The CDR3 reads CASSSSRGMNTEAFF. The CDR3 region has the DNA TGCGCCAGCAGCTCGAGCAGGGGCATGAACACTGAAGCTTTCTTT. V usage is TRBV5-1 and J usage is TRBJ1-1, with a tentative D call TRBD1 (6 bases). Deletions cut 3 bases from V and 0 bases from J, with 12 bases between. The germline gives CDR1 SGHRS, CDR2 YFSETQ. The CDR3 covers 15 residues.

This rearrangement joins TRBV6-5 to TRBJ1-5; TRBD1 agrees at 9 bases. The CDR3 is made up of 15 amino acids. V shed 6 bases and J 0 bases; nucleotides not matched to a gene: 3. Germline V CDR1 and CDR2: MNHEY, SVGAGI. CDR3 loop: CASSGQGTSNQPQHF. As DNA, the CDR3 is TGTGCCAGCAGCGGACAGGGGACTAGCAATCAGCCCCAGCATTTT.

This clone was seen a handful of times. The V call is TRBV14, the J call TRBJ1-1; D not resolved. The CDR3 has 15 amino acids. Trimming removed 0 bases from V and 4 bases from J, with 12 bases in between. The V gene's germline CDR1 is SGHDN and CDR2 FVKESK. CDR3 region: CASSQDFRAGTEAFF. CDR3 coding DNA: TGTGCCAGCAGCCAAGATTTTCGGGCAGGCACTGAAGCTTTCTTT.

The chain carries TRBV7-2 and TRBJ2-7, with TRBD1 matching 9 bases. Germline V gene data show CDR1 as SGHTA and CDR2 as FQGNSA. The CDR3 is made up of 13 amino acids. Germline trimming cut 5 bases from V and 4 bases from J; bases unmatched to any gene: 3. CDR3 in DNA: TGTGCCAGCAGCCAGGACAGGGGATACGAGCAGTACTTC. Residues: CASSQDRGYEQYF.

Judged by abundance, this clone is hyperexpanded (1% or more). The chain couples TRBV7-9 to TRBJ2-7; 12 bases are shared with TRBD1. Germline assignment: CDR1 SEHNR and CDR2 FQNEAQ (reference sequence). This CDR3 spans 15 amino acids. V shed 3 bases, J shed 4 bases, and the junction held 4 bases outside the gene matches. CDR3: CASSFRDRGQYEQYF. DNA of the CDR3: TGTGCCAGCAGCTTCCGGGACAGGGGGCAATACGAGCAGTACTTC.

This clone has only one observation. This chain uses TRBV5-8 with TRBJ1-5; maybe TRBD1 (6 bases). The V gene lost 4 bases and the J gene lost 0 bases, with 11 bases spanning the gap. The V gene's germline CDR1 is SGHTS and CDR2 YDEGEE. This CDR3 is built from 15 residues. The CDR3 loop is CASSKGQSSNQPQHF. For the CDR3, the DNA is TGTGCCAGCAGCAAAGGACAGTCTAGCAATCAGCCCCAGCATTTT.

The chain recombines TRBV5-1 with TRBJ1-5; D remains ambiguous. Germline V gene lookup returns CDR1 SGHRS and CDR2 YFSETQ. The CDR3 covers 15 residues. With 0 bases removed from V and 0 bases from J, the gap between germline ends came to 7 bases. The CDR3 DNA follows: TGCGCCAGCAGCTTGGTAGGAGATAGCAATCAGCCCCAGCATTTT. It encodes CASSLVGDSNQPQHF.

This sequence joins TRBV5-1 and TRBJ2-2, with 11 bases identical to TRBD2. The CDR3 is made up of 15 amino acids. Germline CDR1 SGHRS, CDR2 YFSETQ. V lost 0 bases and J lost 5; bases outside the gene matches: 0. The CDR3, as DNA: TGCGCCAGCAGCTTGGGGACTAGCGGGACCGGGGAGCTGTTTTTT. It yields the protein CASSLGTSGTGELFF. Full variable domain (rest looked up from reference TRBV5-1 and TRBJ2-2): KAGVTQTPRYLIKTRGQQVTLSCSPISGHRSVSWYQQTPGQGLQFLFEYFSETQRNKGNFPGRFSGRQFSNSRSEMNVSTLELGDSALYLCASSLGTSGTGELFFGEGSRLTVL.

The CDR3 DNA sequence: TGTGCCACCGGGAGGGGCGACGAAAAACTGTTTTTT. Its protein is CATGRGDEKLFF. The V and J genes are TRBV2 and TRBJ1-4; TRBD1 might be the D (5 bases). V lost 10 bases and J 8 bases, leaving 14 bases between the germline ends. This CDR3 spans 12 amino acids. Germline assignment: CDR1 SNHLY and CDR2 FYNNEI.

The rearrangement joins TRBV19 to TRBJ1-5, with D maybe TRBD1 (5 bases). The CDR3 is 13 amino acids. Germline V gives CDR1 LNHDA, CDR2 SQIVND (reference sequence). Trimming shortened V by 4 bases and J by 13 bases, and 17 bases separated the two germline ends. The chain's CDR3 is CASSTLGTDHQHF. CDR3 sequence (DNA): TGTGCCAGTAGTACCCTAGGGACGGATCATCAGCATTTT.

This clone showed up just a few times. The chain has TRBV5-1 and TRBJ2-3; either TRBD1 or TRBD2 may fit D (5 bases each). CDR1 and CDR2 from the germline V gene are SGHRS and YFSETQ. This CDR3 spans 14 amino acids. V lost 1 base to trimming and J lost 5 bases, with 11 bases between them. The CDR3 region is CASSLQGELDTQYF. The CDR3 DNA sequence: TGCGCCAGCAGCTTGCAAGGGGAGTTAGATACGCAGTATTTT.

The genes are TRBV7-9 and TRBJ2-7; TRBD2 matches at 7 bases. Trimming removed 3 bases from V and 6 bases from J; junction bases left unmatched: 5. CDR1 is SEHNR, CDR2 FQNEAQ, per germline (reference sequence). The CDR3 is 13 amino acids. The CDR3 DNA is TGTGCCAGCAGCTTTGGGGGGGAAATCGAGCAGTACTTC. This codes for CASSFGGEIEQYF.

The chain is built from TRBV3-1 (or the pseudogene TRBV3-2) and TRBJ1-3; D gene ambiguous. The CDR3 totals 13 residues. Germline values: CDR1 LGHDT, CDR2 YNNKEL (reference sequence). Trimming removed 0 bases from V and 2 bases from J, with 2 bases in between. The CDR3 sequence is CASSQDPGNTIYF. The CDR3 DNA reads TGTGCCAGCAGCCAAGATCCTGGAAACACCATATATTTT.

The gene calls are TRBV5-4 and TRBJ2-5, with D tentatively TRBD1 (7 bases). Germline CDR1 reads SGHNT; CDR2 reads YYREEE (reference sequence). V shed 4 bases and J shed 5 bases, with 12 bases lying between them. This CDR3 has 13 residues. In DNA form, the CDR3 reads TGTGCCAGCAGCAAGCCAGGGGGGGAGACCCAGTACTTC. Protein: CASSKPGGETQYF.

This chain connects TRBV5-1 to TRBJ2-7; possibly TRBD1 or TRBD2 for D (5 bases each). V lost 2 bases and J lost 3, with 18 bases in between. In germline, CDR1 is SGHRS, CDR2 YFSETQ. The CDR3 is made up of 16 amino acids. The CDR3 is CASSLPGSLGRYEQYF. The CDR3 coding sequence is TGCGCCAGCAGCTTACCGGGATCACTGGGGCGCTACGAGCAGTACTTC.

The chain combines TRBV6-6 with TRBJ2-2, with 12 bases lining up with TRBD1. The V gene end was trimmed by 5 bases and the J gene end by 5 bases; junction bases not matched to a gene: 3. The CDR3 contains 15 residues. Per the germline V gene, CDR1 is MNHNY and CDR2 is SVGAGI (reference sequence). CDR3 coding DNA: TGTGCCAGCAGTAGGGACAGGGGGCTTACCGGGGAGCTGTTTTTT. Amino acids: CASSRDRGLTGELFF.

The chain employs TRBV6-2 or TRBV6-3 and TRBJ1-1; 7 bases are a match to TRBD1. With V trimmed by 0 bases and J by 8 bases, 9 bases remained unmatched. CDR3 length equals 15 residues. CDR1 and CDR2 (germline): MNHEY, SVGEGT. Here the CDR3 reads CASSYSGTASLEAFF. As DNA, the CDR3 is TGTGCCAGCAGTTACTCCGGGACAGCCTCTCTCGAAGCTTTCTTT.

The chain employs TRBV19 and TRBJ1-4; no reliable D call. Germline CDR1 is LNHDA and CDR2 is SQIVND (reference sequence). This CDR3 spans 12 amino acids. Trimming left V 5 bases short and J 10 bases short, with 11 bases between. In nucleotides, the CDR3 is TGTGCCAGTAGTGCCTCGAGCGGAAAACTGTTTTTT. This gives the protein CASSASSGKLFF.

V is TRBV4-2 and J is TRBJ2-7, with 10 bases matching TRBD2. CDR1 LGHNA and CDR2 YNFKEQ come from the germline V gene. After removal of 4 bases from V and 4 bases from J, the junction contained 4 bases not matched to a gene. This CDR3 spans 14 amino acids. The CDR3 DNA sequence: TGTGCCAGCAGCCCGAGCGGGGGGGGTTACGAGCAGTACTTC. This codes for CASSPSGGGYEQYF.